This TCR beta chain was observed in a study of radiation and T cells in renal cell carcinoma (dated by TCRdb to 2018 to 2021). For the study in its entirety: In total, some 50 samples, comprising 26 tumors and around 27 peripheral blood samples, were subjected to TCR beta sequencing. The final blood draw took place at 4 weeks after radiation, the same time as nephrectomy. In the roughly 54 samples combined, some 4 million unique CDR3 nucleotide sequences were found, encoding about 2.7 million unique CDR3 amino acid sequences.

Trimmed from V: 5 bases; trimmed from J: 11 bases; junction bases lacking a gene match: 11. Via the germline V gene (reference sequence), CDR1 is LNHDA and CDR2 SQIVND. From its cysteine to its phenylalanine, the CDR3 spans 14 amino acids. Only the CDR3 region is kept as DNA, spanning 42 bases read in frame from base 1. Following the manufacturer's recommendations, the immunoSEQ kit was used to generate TCR beta libraries from genomic DNA. To prepare the libraries, a first multiplex PCR with proprietary primers was run, followed by a second PCR that added unique barcodes, and a bead cleanup was done after each round. Each sample batch included a kit-provided positive control reaction and a negative control reaction. The final libraries were assessed on an Agilent 4200 TapeStation D1000 ScreenTape, pooled by volume, and quantified by qPCR. An Illumina NextSeq500 fitted with a MidOutput 150-cycle cartridge performed the sequencing, running 156 Read1 cycles and 15 Index1 cycles with the kit's custom primers. The pooled library was loaded at about 1 pM with around 20% PhiX control spiked in. Per the original workflow: The vendor-processed data were analyzed in R, and a clonotype was defined as all T cells that share the same CDR3 nucleotide sequence. For clone abundance analyses, frequencies were normalized to the 10,000 most abundant clones in each sample. Public T cell clones, which averaged fewer than five per sample, were removed prior to analysis. A difference in abundance of at least 32-fold between compartments was used to define tumor-enriched and baseline blood-enriched clonotypes. A beta-binomial differential abundance model was used to identify clonotypes that expanded or contracted between blood time points. Tumor-blood repertoire similarity was measured with the Baroni-Urbani and Buser coefficient, and group comparisons used two-tailed Wilcoxon tests in R. Drawn from immuneACCESS, this table holds only the in-frame rearrangements with V and J called that TCRdb kept. Clones are partly lost; checked studies trace under half to an unresolved V gene and leave the rest unexplained. V, J and clone size were drawn from that table, and D and trimming were deduced from the DNA. The table for this sample lists tens of thousands of clones; 89% of them were counted only once. The top ten clones comprise 6% of the sample.

Read against the paper, the sample's time point label means: blood 4 weeks post-SBRT, at nephrectomy. The treatment or condition label for this specimen denotes: 15 Gy SBRT to primary tumor, nephrectomy 4 weeks later. Samples were obtained from a clinical trial, in which 15 Gy stereotactic body radiation therapy was delivered to primary renal cell carcinomas and nephrectomy was performed 4 weeks later. To track tumor-enriched clonotypes, serial peripheral blood was sampled from radiation-treated patients at baseline and at 2 weeks and 4 weeks after SBRT. Every patient had renal cell carcinoma of clear cell pathology. Genomic DNA for TCR sequencing was prepared using the QIAamp DNA Blood Mini Kit (Qiagen). Only samples passing all quality control checks were included in the analyses. Overall study outcomes, separate from this receptor: The single-armed trial design could not address effects of radiation dose or scheduling on the TCR repertoire. In blood, the top tumor clonotypes increased from baseline to 2 weeks after radiation and then shrank by 4 weeks, which suggests a temporary expansion of tumor-resident clones. Tracking of blood repertoire dynamics stopped at more than three weeks after treatment, with no follow-up past that point. No pretreatment tumor biopsies were available, so the baseline intratumoral presence of clonotypes could not be determined.

As for this clone: The target of this receptor is not known. Base qualities are not at hand, and no much larger clone is one base apart.

The TCR comes from a woman between 65 and 79 years old with renal cell carcinoma. The V and J genes are TRBV19 and TRBJ1-4, and TRBD1 aligns with 7 junction nucleotides. Sequenced here: blood, sampled from a patient whose treatment included radiotherapy and nephrectomy. The nucleotides are TGTGCCAGTAGTCAAAGGGACAGTCGTTGGAAACTGTTTTTT. It is translated as CASSQRDSRWKLFF.